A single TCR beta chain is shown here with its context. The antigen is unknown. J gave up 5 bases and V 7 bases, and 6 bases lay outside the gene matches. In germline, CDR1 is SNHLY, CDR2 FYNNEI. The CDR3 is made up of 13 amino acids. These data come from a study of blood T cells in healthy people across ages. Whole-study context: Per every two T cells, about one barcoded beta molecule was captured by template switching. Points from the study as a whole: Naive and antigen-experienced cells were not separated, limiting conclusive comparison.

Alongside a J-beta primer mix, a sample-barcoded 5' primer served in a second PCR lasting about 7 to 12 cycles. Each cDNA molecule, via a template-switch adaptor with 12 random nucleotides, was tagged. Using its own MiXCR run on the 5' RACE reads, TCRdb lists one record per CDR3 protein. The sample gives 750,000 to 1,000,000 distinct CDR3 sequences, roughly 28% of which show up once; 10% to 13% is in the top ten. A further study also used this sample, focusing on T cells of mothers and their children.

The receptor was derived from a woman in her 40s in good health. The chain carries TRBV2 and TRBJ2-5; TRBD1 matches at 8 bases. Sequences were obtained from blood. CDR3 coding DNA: TGTGCCAGCACTCAGGGGGCATGGGAGACCCAGTACTTC. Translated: CASTQGAWETQYF.